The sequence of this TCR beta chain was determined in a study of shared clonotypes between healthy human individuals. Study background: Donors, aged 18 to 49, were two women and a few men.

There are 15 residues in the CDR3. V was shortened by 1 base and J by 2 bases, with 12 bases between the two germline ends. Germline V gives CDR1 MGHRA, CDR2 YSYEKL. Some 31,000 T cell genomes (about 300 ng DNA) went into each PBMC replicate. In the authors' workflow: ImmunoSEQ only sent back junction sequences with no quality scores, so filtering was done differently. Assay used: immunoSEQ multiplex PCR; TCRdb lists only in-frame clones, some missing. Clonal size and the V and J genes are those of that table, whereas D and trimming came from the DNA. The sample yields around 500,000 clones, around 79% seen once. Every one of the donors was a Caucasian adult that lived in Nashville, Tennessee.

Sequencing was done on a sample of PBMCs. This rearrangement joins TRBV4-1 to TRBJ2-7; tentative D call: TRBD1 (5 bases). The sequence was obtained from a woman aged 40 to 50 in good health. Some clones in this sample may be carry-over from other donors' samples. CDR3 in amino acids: CASSQASPGTYEQYF. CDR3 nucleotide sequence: TGCGCCAGCAGCCAAGCTAGTCCAGGGACCTACGAGCAGTACTTC.